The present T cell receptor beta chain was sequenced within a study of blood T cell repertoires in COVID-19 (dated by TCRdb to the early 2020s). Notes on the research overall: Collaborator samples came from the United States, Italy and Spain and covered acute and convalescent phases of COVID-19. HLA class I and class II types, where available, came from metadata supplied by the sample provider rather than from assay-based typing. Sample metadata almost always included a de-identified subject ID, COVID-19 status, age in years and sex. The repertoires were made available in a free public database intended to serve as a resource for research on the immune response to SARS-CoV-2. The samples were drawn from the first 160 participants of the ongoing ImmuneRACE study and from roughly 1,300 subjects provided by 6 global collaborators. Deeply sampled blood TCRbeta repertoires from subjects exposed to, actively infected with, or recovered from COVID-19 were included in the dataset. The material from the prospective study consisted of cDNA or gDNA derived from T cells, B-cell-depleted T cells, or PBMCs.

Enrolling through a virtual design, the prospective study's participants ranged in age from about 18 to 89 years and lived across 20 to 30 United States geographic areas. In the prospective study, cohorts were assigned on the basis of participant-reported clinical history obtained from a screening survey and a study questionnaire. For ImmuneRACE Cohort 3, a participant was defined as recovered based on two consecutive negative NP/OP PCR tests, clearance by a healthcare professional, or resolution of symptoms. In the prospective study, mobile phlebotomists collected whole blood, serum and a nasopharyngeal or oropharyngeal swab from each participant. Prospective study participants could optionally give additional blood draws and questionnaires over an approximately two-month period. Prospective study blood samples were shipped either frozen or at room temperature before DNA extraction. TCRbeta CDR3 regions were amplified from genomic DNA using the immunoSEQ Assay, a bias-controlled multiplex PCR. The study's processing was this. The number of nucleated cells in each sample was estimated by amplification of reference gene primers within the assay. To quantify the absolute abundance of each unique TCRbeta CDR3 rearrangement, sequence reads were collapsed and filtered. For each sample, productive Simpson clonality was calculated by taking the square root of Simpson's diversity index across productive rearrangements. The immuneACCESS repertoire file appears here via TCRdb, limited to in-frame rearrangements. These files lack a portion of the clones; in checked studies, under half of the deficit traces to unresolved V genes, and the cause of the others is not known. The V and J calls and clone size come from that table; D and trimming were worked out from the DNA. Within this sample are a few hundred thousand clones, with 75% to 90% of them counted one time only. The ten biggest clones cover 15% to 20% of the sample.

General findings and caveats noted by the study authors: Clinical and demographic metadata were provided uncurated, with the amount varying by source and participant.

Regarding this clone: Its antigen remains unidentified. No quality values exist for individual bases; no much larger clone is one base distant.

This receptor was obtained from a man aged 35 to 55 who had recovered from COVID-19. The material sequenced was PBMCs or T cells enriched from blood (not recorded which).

The nucleotide sequence is given as TGTGCCAGCAGCTGGGGCCCAGGGAGGTACGAGCAGTACTTC. This sequence encodes CASSWGPGRYEQYF. The chain employs TRBV7-9 and TRBJ2-7; 6 matching bases give a weak D call of TRBD2. The CDR3 covers 14 residues, taking in both the cysteine and the phenylalanine. The kept DNA is CDR3 alone, 42 bases in frame from the first base. The germline V gene encodes CDR1 SEHNR and CDR2 FQNEAQ (reference sequence). Between the V and J ends, shortened by 4 bases and 4 bases respectively, the junction contains 14 bases.